The clone carrying this T cell receptor beta chain was detected once. This sample was included in a study of blood T cell repertoires in COVID-19. Authors' data handling: Scientists estimated how many nucleated cells there were by amplifying reference gene primers. Only in-frame clones appear in the TCRdb table, and some are missing; sequencing was by immunoSEQ multiplex PCR. The V and J calls and clone size are taken from that table; D and trimming were inferred from the DNA. The sample contains some 29,000 clones, about 80% of which appear only once. Germline values: CDR1 SGHKS, CDR2 YYEKEE (reference sequence). The CDR3 contains 15 residues. The V end lost 0 bases, the J end lost 2 bases, and 9 bases lay between the germline ends.

The chain links TRBV5-5 to TRBJ2-1; maybe TRBD1 (6 bases). The sequencing sample was made of peripheral blood. The clonotype comes from a woman aged 70-85 years with acute or convalescent COVID-19. The chain's CDR3 is CASSLARGTYNEQFF. For the CDR3, the DNA is TGTGCCAGCAGCTTGGCCAGGGGCACCTACAATGAGCAGTTCTTC.